Listed here are 2 T cell receptor beta chains from one sample, sequenced in a study of cytomegalovirus exposure and HLA in healthy donors. It was with 60 Vbeta and 13 Jbeta primers that the PCR ran. Only in-frame clones appear in the TCRdb table, and some are missing; sequencing was by immunoSEQ multiplex PCR. The data show under 300,000 clones, just over 70% seen once. Sequencing was performed on PBMCs. These receptors all stem from a female donor in good health and CMV-seronegative.

The rearrangement joins TRBV7-3 to TRBJ1-1; weak D call: TRBD1 (5 bases). The CDR3 runs 13 residues. The germline V gene encodes CDR1 SGHTA and CDR2 FQGTGA. V was cut by 5 bases and J by 5 bases, with 12 bases left in between. This chain's CDR3 is CASSPRGGTEAFF. The DNA of the CDR3 is TGTGCCAGCAGCCCACGGGGGGGGACTGAAGCTTTCTTT.

V and J are TRBV7-2 and TRBJ2-1, with a tentative D call TRBD2 (6 bases). There are 18 residues in the CDR3. With 0 bases removed from V and 4 bases from J, the gap between germline ends came to 19 bases. CDR1 is SGHTA and CDR2 is FQGNSA in the germline V gene. The CDR3 coding sequence is TGTGCCAGCAGCTTAGCGAGACCTAGCGTCTATATGTACAATGAGCAGTTCTTC. Residues: CASSLARPSVYMYNEQFF. The whole variable domain, remainder taken from reference TRBV7-2 and TRBJ2-1, is GAGVSQSPSNKVTEKGKDVELRCDPISGHTALYWYRQSLGQGLEFLIYFQGNSAPDKSGLPSDRFSAERTGGSVSTLTIQRTQQEDSAVYLCASSLARPSVYMYNEQFFGPGTRLTVL.